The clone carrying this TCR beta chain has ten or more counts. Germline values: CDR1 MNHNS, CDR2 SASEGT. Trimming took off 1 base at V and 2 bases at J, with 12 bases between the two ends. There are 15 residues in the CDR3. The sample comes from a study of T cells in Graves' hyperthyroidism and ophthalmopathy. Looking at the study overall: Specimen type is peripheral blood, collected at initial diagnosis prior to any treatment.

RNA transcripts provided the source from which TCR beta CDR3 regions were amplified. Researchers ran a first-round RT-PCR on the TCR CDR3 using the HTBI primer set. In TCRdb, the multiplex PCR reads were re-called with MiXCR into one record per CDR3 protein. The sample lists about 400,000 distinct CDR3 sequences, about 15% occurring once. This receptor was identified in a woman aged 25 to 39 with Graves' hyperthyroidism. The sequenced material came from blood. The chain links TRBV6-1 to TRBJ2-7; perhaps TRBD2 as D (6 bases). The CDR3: CASSEGAGPTYEQYF. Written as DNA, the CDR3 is TGTGCCAGCAGTGAAGGAGCGGGCCCCACCTACGAGCAGTACTTC.